This is a list of T cell receptor beta chains from one sample in a study of regulatory T cells in long-lasting Graves disease. TCRdb fed the multiplex PCR reads into MiXCR, producing one record per CDR3 protein. The data hold hundreds of thousands of distinct CDR3 sequences, with more than 15% observed a single time. This sample was also put to use in a study of T cells in Graves' hyperthyroidism and ophthalmopathy.

Material: peripheral blood mononuclear cells (PBMCs), obtained at new diagnosis, from a patient treated with antithyroid drugs. The receptors here all came from a woman aged 35-65 years with Graves disease. CDR3s include the opening cysteine and the closing phenylalanine or tryptophan. D genes are given only for firm matches. Only some rows state a clone size, as once, few, many or a class for expanded clones.

cdr3_aa,cdr3_nt,v_call,d_call,clone_size,j_call
CASGPDSSNQPQHF,TGCGCCAGCGGCCCGGACAGCAGCAATCAGCCCCAGCATTTT,TRBV10-2,.,.,TRBJ1-5
CSVEKPARNAEAFF,TGCAGCGTTGAAAAGCCGGCCCGAAACGCAGAAGCTTTCTTT,TRBV29-1,.,.,TRBJ1-1
CASSPVAGGPVEETQYF,TGTGCCAGCTCTCCAGTAGCGGGGGGGCCGGTCGAAGAGACCCAGTACTTC,TRBV18,TRBD2,.,TRBJ2-5
CASSEELGGSPLHF,TGTGCCAGCAGTGAAGAGTTGGGCGGCTCACCCCTCCACTTT,TRBV6-1,.,.,TRBJ1-6
CASRSRGGAGGYTF,TGTGCCAGCAGATCCCGGGGGGGGGCTGGAGGCTACACCTTC,TRBV6-1,.,.,TRBJ1-2
CSARDLGAGGRDEQFF,TGCAGTGCTAGAGATCTTGGGGCGGGGGGGCGCGATGAGCAGTTCTTC,TRBV20-1,TRBD2,.,TRBJ2-1
CASSAGYSTDTQYF,TGTGCCAGCAGCGCTGGTTATAGCACAGATACGCAGTATTTT,TRBV9,.,few,TRBJ2-3
CASGVSGRYNEQFF,TGCGCCAGCGGGGTCTCCGGCCGTTACAATGAGCAGTTCTTC,TRBV10-1,.,.,TRBJ2-1
CASSAQLGGVNEQFF,TGTGCCAGTAGTGCCCAGTTAGGGGGGGTCAATGAGCAGTTCTTC,TRBV19,.,.,TRBJ2-1
CSARDFHHLGTQYF,TGCAGTGCTAGAGATTTCCACCATCTTGGTACGCAGTATTTT,TRBV20-1,.,many,TRBJ2-3
CSATGGAYEQYF,TGCAGTGCTACAGGGGGCGCTTACGAGCAGTACTTC,TRBV20-1,TRBD1,many,TRBJ2-7
CASSSGQVSGNTIYF,TGTGCCAGCAGTTCCGGACAGGTCTCTGGAAACACCATATATTTT,TRBV28,TRBD1,many,TRBJ1-3
CASRKDRGGDQPQHF,TGTGCCAGCAGAAAAGACAGGGGCGGAGATCAGCCCCAGCATTTT,TRBV12-3/TRBV12-4,TRBD1,.,TRBJ1-5
CASSSVPLYGYTF,TGTGCCAGCAGCTCCGTACCCCTCTATGGCTACACCTTC,TRBV5-5,.,.,TRBJ1-2
CASSRSWGNTEAFF,TGTGCCAGCAGTCGATCATGGGGGAACACTGAAGCTTTCTTT,TRBV28,.,many,TRBJ1-1
CASSYSGGGPGYSPLHF,TGTGCCAGCAGTTACTCTGGGGGGGGCCCGGGGTATTCACCCCTCCACTTT,TRBV6-5,.,.,TRBJ1-6
CASSLIPGPGGSPLHF,TGTGCCAGCAGCCTTATCCCGGGACCCGGGGGTTCACCCCTCCACTTT,TRBV11-2,.,.,TRBJ1-6
CASSSGASYEQYF,TGTGCCAGCAGTTCCGGTGCCTCCTACGAGCAGTACTTC,TRBV6-5,.,few,TRBJ2-7
CASSPRVWRGGPSYNEQFF,TGTGCCAGCAGCCCTAGAGTATGGCGGGGGGGCCCGTCCTACAATGAGCAGTTCTTC,TRBV7-2,TRBD2,.,TRBJ2-1
CASSLGPGSNQPQHF,TGTGCCAGCAGCTTGGGACCAGGTAGCAATCAGCCCCAGCATTTT,TRBV12-3/TRBV12-4,.,many,TRBJ1-5
CASSSRGRNTGELFF,TGTGCCAGCAGCTCCCGCGGGCGTAACACCGGGGAGCTGTTTTTT,TRBV3-1,.,few,TRBJ2-2
CASSEALGDRTQYF,TGTGCCAGCAGTGAAGCGTTAGGGGACCGGACCCAGTACTTC,TRBV6-1,.,many,TRBJ2-5
CATSQGATSRQFF,TGTGCCACCTCCCAAGGTGCGACTAGTCGGCAGTTCTTC,TRBV15,.,few,TRBJ2-1
CASSVGSRGTGELFF,TGTGCCAGCAGCGTAGGGAGCAGGGGAACCGGGGAGCTGTTTTTT,TRBV9,.,.,TRBJ2-2
CASSILRDRDYGYTF,TGTGCCAGCTCCATCCTCCGGGACAGGGACTATGGCTACACCTTC,TRBV2,TRBD1,many,TRBJ1-2
CASSLDDPTYNEQFF,TGCGCCAGCAGCTTGGACGACCCCACCTACAATGAGCAGTTCTTC,TRBV5-1,.,many,TRBJ2-1
CASSSIGQEAFF,TGTGCCAGCAGCTCTATCGGACAAGAAGCTTTCTTT,TRBV7-3,.,many,TRBJ1-1
CAPITRLPGLESWEQYF,TGTGCCCCTATAACCCGGTTACCGGGACTAGAAAGTTGGGAGCAGTACTTC,TRBV2,TRBD2,many,TRBJ2-7
CASSSTGYSTDTQYF,TGTGCCAGCAGTTCGACAGGGTATAGCACAGATACGCAGTATTTT,TRBV27,TRBD1,.,TRBJ2-3
CASSPPGTGTPRETQYF,TGTGCCAGCAGCCCACCCGGGACCGGGACACCCCGGGAGACCCAGTACTTC,TRBV6-2/TRBV6-3,.,few,TRBJ2-5
CASSGRGAGTDTQYF,TGCGCCAGCAGCGGGAGGGGGGCCGGGACAGATACGCAGTATTTT,TRBV5-1,.,.,TRBJ2-3
CASSSYFKGTANTEAFF,TGTGCCAGCAGCTCCTACTTCAAAGGGACGGCGAACACTGAAGCTTTCTTT,TRBV7-9,.,.,TRBJ1-1
CASSIGGGGGYGYTF,TGTGCCAGTAGTATAGGAGGAGGCGGCGGCTATGGCTACACCTTC,TRBV19,.,.,TRBJ1-2
CASSFGDGAAQYF,TGTGCCAGCAGCTTCGGGGATGGAGCGGCGCAGTATTTT,TRBV13,.,many,TRBJ2-3
CASSYSTGPSSGNTIYF,TGTGCCAGCAGTTACTCCACAGGGCCTAGCTCTGGAAACACCATATATTTT,TRBV6-2/TRBV6-3,.,many,TRBJ1-3
CASSYGDGNTEAFF,TGTGCCAGCAGTTACGGGGATGGGAACACTGAAGCTTTCTTT,TRBV6-5,.,.,TRBJ1-1
CASSSWDRANTEAFF,TGTGCCAGCAGTTCCTGGGACAGGGCGAACACTGAAGCTTTCTTT,TRBV6-5,TRBD1,.,TRBJ1-1
CASTSDGGPSTDTQYF,TGCGCCAGCACCTCCGACGGGGGACCTAGCACAGATACGCAGTATTTT,TRBV5-1,.,.,TRBJ2-3
CAIRDWEINTEAFF,TGTGCCATCAGGGATTGGGAGATTAACACTGAAGCTTTCTTT,TRBV10-3,.,many,TRBJ1-1
CSASPGGPYGYTF,TGCAGTGCTAGCCCTGGCGGCCCCTATGGCTACACCTTC,TRBV20-1,.,many,TRBJ1-2
CASSLEQLARSDEQFF,TGCGCCAGCAGCTTGGAGCAGCTAGCACGGAGCGATGAGCAGTTCTTC,TRBV5-1,.,.,TRBJ2-1
CASRPGGPSEAFF,TGTGCCAGCAGGCCCGGGGGGCCCTCTGAAGCTTTCTTT,TRBV28,.,many,TRBJ1-1
CASSQDNDRHYGYTF,TGCGCCAGCAGCCAAGATAATGACAGGCACTATGGCTACACCTTC,TRBV4-1,.,.,TRBJ1-2
CASSLGVPQHF,TGTGCCAGCAGTCTTGGGGTTCCCCAGCATTTT,TRBV28,.,many,TRBJ1-5
CASSPQVGTDTQYF,TGTGCCAGCAGTCCGCAGGTCGGCACAGATACGCAGTATTTT,TRBV6-1,.,.,TRBJ2-3
CASSYSGLAGENYEQYF,TGTGCCAGCAGTTACTCAGGACTAGCGGGGGAGAACTACGAGCAGTACTTC,TRBV6-5,TRBD2,.,TRBJ2-7
CSADGGAGGPVETQYF,TGCAGTGCCGATGGGGGGGCGGGGGGCCCGGTGGAGACCCAGTACTTC,TRBV20-1,TRBD2,.,TRBJ2-5
CASSYSSQGTYNSPLHF,TGTGCCAGCAGTTACTCCTCACAGGGGACCTATAATTCACCCCTCCACTTT,TRBV6-2/TRBV6-3,TRBD1,few,TRBJ1-6
CASINGAGVADGQYF,TGTGCCAGCATCAACGGGGCGGGGGTTGCCGACGGGCAGTACTTC,TRBV6-1,TRBD2,.,TRBJ2-7
CASSLGPTIGYTF,TGTGCCAGCAGCCTGGGACCGACTATTGGCTACACCTTC,TRBV5-8,.,few,TRBJ1-2
CASSQVPQVVEAFF,TGTGCCAGCAGCCAAGTCCCACAGGTCGTCGAAGCTTTCTTT,TRBV3-1,.,many,TRBJ1-1
CASSYGGSGYTF,TGTGCCAGCAGTTATGGGGGGTCTGGCTACACCTTC,TRBV6-9,.,many,TRBJ1-2
CASTTDSNQPQHF,TGTGCCAGCACGACAGATAGCAATCAGCCCCAGCATTTT,TRBV12-3/TRBV12-4,.,many,TRBJ1-5
CSASRRAEFLETQYF,TGCAGTGCTAGTCGGAGGGCGGAGTTTCTAGAGACCCAGTACTTC,TRBV20-1,.,few,TRBJ2-5
CASSAGGRKTQYF,TGTGCCAGCAGTGCAGGGGGGCGAAAGACCCAGTACTTC,TRBV2,.,.,TRBJ2-5
CAWSVSGKLFF,TGTGCCTGGAGTGTTTCGGGAAAACTGTTTTTT,TRBV30,.,few,TRBJ1-4
CASSALTDSYEQYF,TGTGCCAGCAGCGCGTTGACAGATTCCTACGAGCAGTACTTC,TRBV9,.,.,TRBJ2-7
CASSTSGTGETQYF,TGCGCCAGCAGCACTAGCGGAACAGGGGAGACCCAGTACTTC,TRBV5-1,TRBD2,many,TRBJ2-5